Listed below are T cell receptor beta chains from one sample, sequenced in a study of blood T cell repertoires in COVID-19. Libraries were prepared by immunoSEQ multiplex PCR; TCRdb keeps only in-frame clonotypes and omits some of them. The sample contains 60,000 to 75,000 clones, more than 85% of which appear only once. The sample was peripheral blood. These receptors were obtained from a man aged 65-85 years with active COVID-19. Both conserved end residues are part of each CDR3. A D gene is named only where the DNA matches it firmly. Rows give clone size only sometimes, using once, few, many, or a class for an expanded clone.

cdr3_nt: TGTGCCAGCAGCTTGCGGCAGGGCGGCGGAGATACGCAGTATTTT; cdr3_aa: CASSLRQGGGDTQYF; clone_size: .; d_call: .; v_call: TRBV11-3; j_call: TRBJ2-3
cdr3_nt: TGCGCCAGCAGCCAGGGGGGGGCCATGAACACTGAAGCTTTCTTT; cdr3_aa: CASSQGGAMNTEAFF; clone_size: once; d_call: .; v_call: TRBV4-1; j_call: TRBJ1-1
cdr3_nt: TGTGCCAGTAGTATAGATTTGGCGGGGGACTACGAGCAGTACTTC; cdr3_aa: CASSIDLAGDYEQYF; clone_size: .; d_call: TRBD2; v_call: TRBV19; j_call: TRBJ2-7
cdr3_nt: TGTGCCAGCAGCCACGCACCCGGGACAGGGGCCTATGGCTACACCTTC; cdr3_aa: CASSHAPGTGAYGYTF; clone_size: .; d_call: TRBD1; v_call: TRBV5-8; j_call: TRBJ1-2
cdr3_nt: TGTGCCAGCAGCTCGGACCGGGGATATAATTCACCCCTCCACTTT; cdr3_aa: CASSSDRGYNSPLHF; clone_size: .; d_call: .; v_call: TRBV3-1/TRBV3-2; j_call: TRBJ1-6
cdr3_nt: TGTGCCTGGGTAGGGGGTTTCGCCGGGGAGCTGTTTTTT; cdr3_aa: CAWVGGFAGELFF; clone_size: .; d_call: .; v_call: TRBV30; j_call: TRBJ2-2
cdr3_nt: TGTGCCAGCAGCTTGGGGAACAGGGGTGGGCAGTTCTTC; cdr3_aa: CASSLGNRGGQFF; clone_size: .; d_call: TRBD1; v_call: TRBV5-6; j_call: TRBJ2-1
cdr3_nt: TGTGCCAGTAGTTTGGTAGCGGGAGGATACGAGCAGTACTTC; cdr3_aa: CASSLVAGGYEQYF; clone_size: .; d_call: TRBD2; v_call: TRBV19; j_call: TRBJ2-7
cdr3_nt: TGCGCCAGCAGCCTAGGGACTAGCGGAAACACCGGGGAGCTGTTTTTT; cdr3_aa: CASSLGTSGNTGELFF; clone_size: .; d_call: TRBD2; v_call: TRBV5-1; j_call: TRBJ2-2
cdr3_nt: TGTGCCAGCAGTCTTCTGTGGGGAGTCTACAATGAGCAGTTCTTC; cdr3_aa: CASSLLWGVYNEQFF; clone_size: .; d_call: .; v_call: TRBV28; j_call: TRBJ2-1
cdr3_nt: TGTGCCAGCAGCCGCCGACTAGCGGAGTCCTACAATGAGCAGTTCTTC; cdr3_aa: CASSRRLAESYNEQFF; clone_size: .; d_call: TRBD2; v_call: TRBV3-1/TRBV3-2; j_call: TRBJ2-1
cdr3_nt: TGTGCCACCAGCAGTGGTCTCGTAGGCACAGATACGCAGTATTTT; cdr3_aa: CATSSGLVGTDTQYF; clone_size: once; d_call: .; v_call: TRBV15; j_call: TRBJ2-3
cdr3_nt: TGTGCCAGCAGTTACCCCCCCCGGAGCATGAACACTGAAGCTTTCTTT; cdr3_aa: CASSYPPRSMNTEAFF; clone_size: .; d_call: .; v_call: TRBV6-6; j_call: TRBJ1-1
cdr3_nt: TGTGCCAGCAGTGAGGGTCGTTTGGGGGGGCCCTTTGGCTACACCTTC; cdr3_aa: CASSEGRLGGPFGYTF; clone_size: .; d_call: .; v_call: TRBV2; j_call: TRBJ1-2
cdr3_nt: TGTGCCAGCAGCTCCCCAGGGGATGGGACCTACGAGCAGTACTTC; cdr3_aa: CASSSPGDGTYEQYF; clone_size: .; d_call: .; v_call: TRBV27; j_call: TRBJ2-7
cdr3_nt: TGCGCCAGCAGCCAACCGCGGGACAGGGGGCCTGGAAACACCATATATTTT; cdr3_aa: CASSQPRDRGPGNTIYF; clone_size: .; d_call: TRBD1; v_call: TRBV4-1; j_call: TRBJ1-3
cdr3_nt: TGTGCCAGTAGTATAGCCCGCGGGCAGGGGGATGGCTACACCTTC; cdr3_aa: CASSIARGQGDGYTF; clone_size: .; d_call: TRBD1; v_call: TRBV19; j_call: TRBJ1-2
cdr3_nt: TGTGCCAGCCGACCCCAGGGGGCTCAGCCCCAGCATTTT; cdr3_aa: CASRPQGAQPQHF; clone_size: few; d_call: TRBD1; v_call: TRBV2; j_call: TRBJ1-5
cdr3_nt: TGTGCCATCAGCCCTGGGTCGGGCACTGAAGCTTTCTTT; cdr3_aa: CAISPGSGTEAFF; clone_size: .; d_call: .; v_call: TRBV10-3; j_call: TRBJ1-1
cdr3_nt: TGTGCCAGCAGCCGGGCCTGGGGCGCACCGGACACAGATACGCAGTATTTT; cdr3_aa: CASSRAWGAPDTDTQYF; clone_size: .; d_call: .; v_call: TRBV14; j_call: TRBJ2-3
cdr3_nt: TGTGCCAGCAGCTCAGAACTAGCGGGAGTCGAGCAGTACTTC; cdr3_aa: CASSSELAGVEQYF; clone_size: .; d_call: TRBD2; v_call: TRBV4-2; j_call: TRBJ2-7
cdr3_nt: TGTGCCACCAGTGATCCCAACACTAGCGGGAGGGAGACCCAGTACTTC; cdr3_aa: CATSDPNTSGRETQYF; clone_size: .; d_call: TRBD2; v_call: TRBV24-1; j_call: TRBJ2-5
cdr3_nt: TGTGCCAGCAGCGTAGAAGGGACAGGGATTGAAGCTTTCTTT; cdr3_aa: CASSVEGTGIEAFF; clone_size: .; d_call: TRBD1; v_call: TRBV9; j_call: TRBJ1-1
cdr3_nt: TGTGCCAGCAGCTGGGGCGGGAGGTCTAGCTCCTACAATGAGCAGTTCTTC; cdr3_aa: CASSWGGRSSSYNEQFF; clone_size: .; d_call: TRBD2; v_call: TRBV7-4; j_call: TRBJ2-1
cdr3_nt: TGCGCCAGCACCTCCCCGACGGGACTAGCCTACAATGAGCAGTTCTTC; cdr3_aa: CASTSPTGLAYNEQFF; clone_size: few; d_call: TRBD2; v_call: TRBV4-1; j_call: TRBJ2-1
cdr3_nt: TGCAGCGTTGAAGCCCTTCGGGACAGTGTCTACAATGAGCAGTTCTTC; cdr3_aa: CSVEALRDSVYNEQFF; clone_size: few; d_call: TRBD1; v_call: TRBV29-1; j_call: TRBJ2-1
cdr3_nt: TGTGCCAGCTCCCCCACAAGCTACGAGCAGTACTTC; cdr3_aa: CASSPTSYEQYF; clone_size: .; d_call: .; v_call: TRBV18; j_call: TRBJ2-7
cdr3_nt: TGTGCCAGCAGCACCGGGACAGGGTCCTACAATGAGCAGTTCTTC; cdr3_aa: CASSTGTGSYNEQFF; clone_size: .; d_call: TRBD1; v_call: TRBV7-2; j_call: TRBJ2-1
cdr3_nt: TGCGCCAGCAGCCCCGGGACTACCCCCTACGAGCAGTACTTC; cdr3_aa: CASSPGTTPYEQYF; clone_size: once; d_call: TRBD2; v_call: TRBV5-1; j_call: TRBJ2-7
cdr3_nt: TGTGCCAGCAGACACCAGGGGGTTGGTGGCTACACCTTC; cdr3_aa: CASRHQGVGGYTF; clone_size: .; d_call: TRBD1; v_call: TRBV28; j_call: TRBJ1-2
cdr3_nt: TGCGCCAGCAGCCGGCTAGCGGGCACAGATACGCAGTATTTT; cdr3_aa: CASSRLAGTDTQYF; clone_size: .; d_call: TRBD2; v_call: TRBV5-1; j_call: TRBJ2-3
cdr3_nt: TGTGCCAGCTCACCGGAGCGGGAGGCCCTAGGGACCGGGGAGCTGTTTTTT; cdr3_aa: CASSPEREALGTGELFF; clone_size: .; d_call: TRBD2; v_call: TRBV18; j_call: TRBJ2-2
cdr3_nt: TGTGCCTGGAGTCGCCCGACAGGTATCTTCTCTGGAAACACCATATATTTT; cdr3_aa: CAWSRPTGIFSGNTIYF; clone_size: .; d_call: .; v_call: TRBV30; j_call: TRBJ1-3
cdr3_nt: TGTGCCAGCGGCCATCCCCAGCATTTT; cdr3_aa: CASGHPQHF; clone_size: few; d_call: .; v_call: TRBV28; j_call: TRBJ1-5
cdr3_nt: TGTGCCAGCAGCTTAGATGGGACTAGCGGGGGCACAGATACGCAGTATTTT; cdr3_aa: CASSLDGTSGGTDTQYF; clone_size: .; d_call: TRBD2; v_call: TRBV11-3; j_call: TRBJ2-3
cdr3_nt: TGTGCCAGCAGCTTAGCGCTGGGGGAGGGTTCACCCCTCCACTTT; cdr3_aa: CASSLALGEGSPLHF; clone_size: .; d_call: .; v_call: TRBV7-2; j_call: TRBJ1-6
cdr3_nt: TGTGCCAGCAGGCTCGGGAAATCTATCCCTGGCTACACCTTC; cdr3_aa: CASRLGKSIPGYTF; clone_size: .; d_call: .; v_call: TRBV28; j_call: TRBJ1-2
cdr3_nt: TGTGCCATCAGCCGGGACTCCTCCTACGAGCAGTACTTC; cdr3_aa: CAISRDSSYEQYF; clone_size: .; d_call: .; v_call: TRBV10-3; j_call: TRBJ2-7
cdr3_nt: TGTGCCAGCTCACACCCTAGCGGGAGGTCGTACGAGCAGTACTTC; cdr3_aa: CASSHPSGRSYEQYF; clone_size: .; d_call: TRBD2; v_call: TRBV18; j_call: TRBJ2-7
cdr3_nt: TGTGCCAGCAGCTTGGGGGCCGGGAGAGGGACCTACGAGCAGTACTTC; cdr3_aa: CASSLGAGRGTYEQYF; clone_size: .; d_call: .; v_call: TRBV5-4; j_call: TRBJ2-7
cdr3_nt: TGTGCCAGCAGCCCGGGGACTAGCGGGAGCAGAGGCACGCAGTATTTT; cdr3_aa: CASSPGTSGSRGTQYF; clone_size: once; d_call: TRBD2; v_call: TRBV11-2; j_call: TRBJ2-3
cdr3_nt: TGTGCCAGCAGCACAACGGGACTTAGGGTGGAGTTCTTC; cdr3_aa: CASSTTGLRVEFF; clone_size: .; d_call: .; v_call: TRBV9; j_call: TRBJ2-1
cdr3_nt: TGTGCCACCAGTGACCCTCGGACAGGGGGCAATGAGCAGTTCTTC; cdr3_aa: CATSDPRTGGNEQFF; clone_size: .; d_call: TRBD1; v_call: TRBV24-1; j_call: TRBJ2-1
cdr3_nt: TGTGCCAGCAGCTTAGGGTCAGCGGGTGGCCAAGAGACCCAGTACTTC; cdr3_aa: CASSLGSAGGQETQYF; clone_size: .; d_call: .; v_call: TRBV7-3; j_call: TRBJ2-5
cdr3_nt: TGTGCCCTCGGGGGGGCTGAAAAACTGTTTTTT; cdr3_aa: CALGGAEKLFF; clone_size: .; d_call: .; v_call: TRBV7-9; j_call: TRBJ1-4
cdr3_nt: TGTGCCTGGGCCCGGGACAGCACCTACGAGCAGTACTTC; cdr3_aa: CAWARDSTYEQYF; clone_size: .; d_call: TRBD1; v_call: TRBV30; j_call: TRBJ2-7
cdr3_nt: TGTGCCAGCAGCCGAGGACAGGGGGTTGGTGGCTACACCTTC; cdr3_aa: CASSRGQGVGGYTF; clone_size: .; d_call: TRBD1; v_call: TRBV28; j_call: TRBJ1-2
cdr3_nt: TGTGCCACCAGTGACCCCCAACTCACAGATACGCAGTATTTT; cdr3_aa: CATSDPQLTDTQYF; clone_size: .; d_call: .; v_call: TRBV24-1; j_call: TRBJ2-3
cdr3_nt: TGTGCCAGCAGTGACCCAGGACTAGCGGGGGTCTACGAGCAGTACTTC; cdr3_aa: CASSDPGLAGVYEQYF; clone_size: .; d_call: TRBD2; v_call: TRBV6-4; j_call: TRBJ2-7
cdr3_nt: TGTGCCAGCAGCGCCCAGGGTGGCAGGGGCCGCTGGGGTGAGCAGTTCTTC; cdr3_aa: CASSAQGGRGRWGEQFF; clone_size: few; d_call: .; v_call: TRBV9; j_call: TRBJ2-1
cdr3_nt: TGTGCCAGCACCAAAGGGGTCGGGGGGCAGGAGACCCAGTACTTC; cdr3_aa: CASTKGVGGQETQYF; clone_size: .; d_call: .; v_call: TRBV7-9; j_call: TRBJ2-5
cdr3_nt: TGTGCCAGCAGTCAGCAGGGAAATAGCAATCAGCCCCAGCATTTT; cdr3_aa: CASSQQGNSNQPQHF; clone_size: few; d_call: .; v_call: TRBV7-2; j_call: TRBJ1-5
cdr3_nt: TGTGCCAGCAGTTTATGGGGGACTAGCAGACCCACCGGGGAGCTGTTTTTT; cdr3_aa: CASSLWGTSRPTGELFF; clone_size: .; d_call: TRBD2; v_call: TRBV27; j_call: TRBJ2-2
cdr3_nt: TGTGCCAGCACGCTGGAGTCTCGGGCCAAAAACATTCAGTACTTC; cdr3_aa: CASTLESRAKNIQYF; clone_size: .; d_call: .; v_call: TRBV6-5; j_call: TRBJ2-4
cdr3_nt: TGTGCCAGCAGTGACTGGGGTAGCGGGAGGGCGGGAAACATTCAGTACTTC; cdr3_aa: CASSDWGSGRAGNIQYF; clone_size: .; d_call: TRBD2; v_call: TRBV25-1; j_call: TRBJ2-4